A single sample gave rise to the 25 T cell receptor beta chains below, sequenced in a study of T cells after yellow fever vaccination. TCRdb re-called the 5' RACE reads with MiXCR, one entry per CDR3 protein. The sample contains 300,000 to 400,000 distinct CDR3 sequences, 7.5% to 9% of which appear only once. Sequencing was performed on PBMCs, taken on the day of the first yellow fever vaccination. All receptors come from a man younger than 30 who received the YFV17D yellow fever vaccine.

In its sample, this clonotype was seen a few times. In DNA, the CDR3 is TGTGCCAGCAAGGCCGGAGACCGAGAGATTTATGGCTACACCTTC. Amino acid sequence: CASKAGDREIYGYTF. The chain combines TRBV6-2 or TRBV6-3 with TRBJ1-2; D not resolved. This CDR3 spans 15 amino acids. V lost 7 bases, J lost 5 bases, and 20 bases lay in between. CDR1 and CDR2 (germline): MNHEY, SVGEGT.

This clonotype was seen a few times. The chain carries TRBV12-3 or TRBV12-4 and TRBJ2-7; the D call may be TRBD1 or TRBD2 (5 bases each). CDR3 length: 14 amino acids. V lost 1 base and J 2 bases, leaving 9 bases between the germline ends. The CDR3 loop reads CASSLGDGAYEQYV. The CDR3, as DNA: TGTGCCAGCAGTTTAGGGGACGGAGCCTACGAGCAGTACGTC.

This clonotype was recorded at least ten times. In DNA form, the CDR3 reads TGTGCCAGTAAATTCGATTCTCTAGCGGATACGCAGTATTTT. Translating gives CASKFDSLADTQYF. The rearrangement uses TRBV12-3 or TRBV12-4 and TRBJ2-3, with D possibly matching TRBD2 (6 bases). The CDR3 sequence is 14 residues long. V lost 9 bases and J lost 6, with 19 bases in between.

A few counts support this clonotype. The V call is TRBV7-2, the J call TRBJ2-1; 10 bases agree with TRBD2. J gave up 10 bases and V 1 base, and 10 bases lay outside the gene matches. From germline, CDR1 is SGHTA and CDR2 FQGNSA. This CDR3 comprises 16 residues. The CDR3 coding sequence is TGTGCCAGCAGCTTAGGGCGGCTAGCGGGGGCGGAGGAGCAGTTCTTC. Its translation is CASSLGRLAGAEEQFF.

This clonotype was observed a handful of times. The CDR3, as DNA: TGTGCCAGCAGCTTGGGGACGGTTTTGGGCTACACCTTC. Its translation is CASSLGTVLGYTF. The chain carries TRBV5-6 and TRBJ1-2; D gene unclear. Trimming cost V 0 bases and J 8 bases, with 11 bases left between them. This CDR3 region has 13 residues. Germline values: CDR1 SGHDT, CDR2 YYEEEE.

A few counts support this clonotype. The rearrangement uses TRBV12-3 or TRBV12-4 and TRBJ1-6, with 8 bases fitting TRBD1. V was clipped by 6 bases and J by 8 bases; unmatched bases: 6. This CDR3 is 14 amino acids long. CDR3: CASSMGDRYSPLHF. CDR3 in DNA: TGTGCCAGCAGCATGGGGGACAGGTATTCACCCCTCCACTTT.

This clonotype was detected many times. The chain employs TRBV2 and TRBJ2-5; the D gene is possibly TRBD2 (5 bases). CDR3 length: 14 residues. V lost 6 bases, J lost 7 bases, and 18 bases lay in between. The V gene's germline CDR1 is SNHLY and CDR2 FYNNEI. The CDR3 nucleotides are TGTGCCAGCAGGCTGACGGACTTACCAGGGACCCAGTACTTC. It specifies CASRLTDLPGTQYF.

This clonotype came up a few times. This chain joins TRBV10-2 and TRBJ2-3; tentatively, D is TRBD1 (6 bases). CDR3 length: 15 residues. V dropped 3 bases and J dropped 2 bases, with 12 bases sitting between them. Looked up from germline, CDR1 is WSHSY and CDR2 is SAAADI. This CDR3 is CASSDLGANTDTQYF. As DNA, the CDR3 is TGCGCCAGCAGTGATTTGGGGGCGAACACAGATACGCAGTATTTT.

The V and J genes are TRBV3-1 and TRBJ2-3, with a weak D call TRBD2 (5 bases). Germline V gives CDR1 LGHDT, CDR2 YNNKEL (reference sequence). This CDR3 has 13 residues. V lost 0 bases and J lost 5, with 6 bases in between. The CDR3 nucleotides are TGTGCCAGCAGCCAAGACGAGGGAGATACGCAGTATTTT. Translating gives CASSQDEGDTQYF.

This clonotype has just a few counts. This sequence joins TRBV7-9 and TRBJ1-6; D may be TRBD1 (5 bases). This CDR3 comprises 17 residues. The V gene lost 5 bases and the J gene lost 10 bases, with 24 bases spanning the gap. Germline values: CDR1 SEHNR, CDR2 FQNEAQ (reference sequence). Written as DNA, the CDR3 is TGTGCCAGCAGCCCCCCTGCCGCTAGGGTAGGGGAATCACCCCTCCACTTT. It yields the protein CASSPPAARVGESPLHF. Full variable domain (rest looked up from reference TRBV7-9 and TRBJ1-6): DTGVSQNPRHKITKRGQNVTFRCDPISEHNRLYWYRQTLGQGPEFLTYFQNEAQLEKSRLLSDRFSAERPKGSFSTLEIQRTEQGDSAMYLCASSPPAARVGESPLHFGNGTRLTVT.

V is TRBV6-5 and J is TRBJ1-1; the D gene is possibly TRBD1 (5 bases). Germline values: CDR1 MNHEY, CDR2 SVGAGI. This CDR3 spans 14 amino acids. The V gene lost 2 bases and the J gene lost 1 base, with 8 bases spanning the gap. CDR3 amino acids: CASSYGGANTEAFF. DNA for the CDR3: TGTGCCAGCAGTTACGGTGGGGCGAACACTGAAGCTTTCTTT.

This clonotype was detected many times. The DNA for the CDR3 is TGTGCCAGCTCACCACCGTCAGGAACAGATACGCAGTATTTT. It codes for CASSPPSGTDTQYF. The V and J genes are TRBV18 and TRBJ2-3; D gene ambiguous. The germline V gene encodes CDR1 KGHSH and CDR2 LQKENI. Trimming took 0 bases from V and 3 from J, leaving 7 bases between them. This CDR3 is built from 14 residues. Combining the CDR3 with reference TRBV18 and TRBJ2-3 gives the whole variable domain NAGVMQNPRHLVRRRGQEARLRCSPMKGHSHVYWYRQLPEEGLKFMVYLQKENIIDESGMPKERFSAEFPKEGPSILRIQQVVRGDSAAYFCASSPPSGTDTQYFGPGTRLTVL.

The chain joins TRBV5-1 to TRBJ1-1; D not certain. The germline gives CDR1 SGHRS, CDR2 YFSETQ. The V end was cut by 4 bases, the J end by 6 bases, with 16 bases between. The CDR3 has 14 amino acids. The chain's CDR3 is CASSPAVGSPEAFF. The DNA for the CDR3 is TGCGCCAGCAGCCCGGCGGTGGGGTCCCCTGAAGCTTTCTTT.

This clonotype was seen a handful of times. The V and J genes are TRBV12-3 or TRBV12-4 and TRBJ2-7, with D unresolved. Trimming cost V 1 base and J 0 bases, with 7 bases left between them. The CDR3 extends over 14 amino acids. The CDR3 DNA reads TGTGCCAGCAGTTTAGACCAGTTCTCCTACGAGCAGTACTTC. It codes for CASSLDQFSYEQYF.

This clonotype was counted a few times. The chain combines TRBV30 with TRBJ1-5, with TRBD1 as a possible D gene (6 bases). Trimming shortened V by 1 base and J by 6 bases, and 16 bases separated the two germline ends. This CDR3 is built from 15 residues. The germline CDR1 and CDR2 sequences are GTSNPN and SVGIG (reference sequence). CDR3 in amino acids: CAWSAPFTGPQPQHF. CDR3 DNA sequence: TGTGCCTGGAGTGCTCCGTTTACAGGGCCTCAGCCCCAGCATTTT.

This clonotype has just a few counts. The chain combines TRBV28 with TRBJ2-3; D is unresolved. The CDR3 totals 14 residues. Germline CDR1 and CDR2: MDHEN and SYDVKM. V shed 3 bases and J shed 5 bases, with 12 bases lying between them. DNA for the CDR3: TGTGCCAGCAGTTTCGTGACGACCCTAGATACGCAGTATTTT. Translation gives CASSFVTTLDTQYF.

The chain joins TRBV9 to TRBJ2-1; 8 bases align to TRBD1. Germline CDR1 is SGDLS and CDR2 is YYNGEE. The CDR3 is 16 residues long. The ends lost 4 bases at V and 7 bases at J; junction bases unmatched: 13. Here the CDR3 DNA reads TGTGCCAGCAGCAAGAGGGACAGGACCACAGGGAATGAGCAGTTCTTC. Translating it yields CASSKRDRTTGNEQFF.

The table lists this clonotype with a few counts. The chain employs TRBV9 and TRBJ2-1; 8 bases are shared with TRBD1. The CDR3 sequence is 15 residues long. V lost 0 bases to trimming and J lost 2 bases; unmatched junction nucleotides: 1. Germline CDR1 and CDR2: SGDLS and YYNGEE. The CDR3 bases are TGTGCCAGCAGCGTAGTACAGGGGGCCTACAATGAGCAGTTCTTC. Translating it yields CASSVVQGAYNEQFF.

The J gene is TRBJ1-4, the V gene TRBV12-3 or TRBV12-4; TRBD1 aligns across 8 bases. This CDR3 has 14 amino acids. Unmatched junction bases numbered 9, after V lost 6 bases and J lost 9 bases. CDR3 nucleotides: TGTGCCAGCAGCCGGACAGGGTTTAGTAAAAAACTGTTTTTT. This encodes CASSRTGFSKKLFF.

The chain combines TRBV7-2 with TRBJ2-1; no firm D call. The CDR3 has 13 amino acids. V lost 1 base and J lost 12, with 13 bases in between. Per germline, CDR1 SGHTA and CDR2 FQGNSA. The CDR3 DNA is TGTGCCAGCAGCTTAGGGGCCGAGAGGTGGCAGTTCTTC. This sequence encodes CASSLGAERWQFF.

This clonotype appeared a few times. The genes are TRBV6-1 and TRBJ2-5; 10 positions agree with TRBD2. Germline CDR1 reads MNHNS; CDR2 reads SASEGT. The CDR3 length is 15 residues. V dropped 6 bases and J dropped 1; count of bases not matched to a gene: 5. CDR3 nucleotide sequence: TGTGCCAGCAGGGCTAGCGGGGGCCGCCAAGAGACCCAGTACTTC. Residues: CASRASGGRQETQYF.

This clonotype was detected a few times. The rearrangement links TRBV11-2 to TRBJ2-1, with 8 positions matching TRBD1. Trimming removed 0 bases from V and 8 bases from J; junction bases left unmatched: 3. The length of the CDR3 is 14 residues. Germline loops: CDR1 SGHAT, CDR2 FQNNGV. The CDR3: CASSLDQGAHEQFF. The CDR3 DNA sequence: TGTGCCAGCAGCTTAGATCAGGGGGCTCATGAGCAGTTCTTC.

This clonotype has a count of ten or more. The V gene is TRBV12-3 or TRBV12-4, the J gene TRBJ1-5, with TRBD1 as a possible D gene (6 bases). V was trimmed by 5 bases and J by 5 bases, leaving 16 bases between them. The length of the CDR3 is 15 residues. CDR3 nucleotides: TGTGCCAGCAGTCCCGGGACACTATATGATCAGCCCCAGCATTTT. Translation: CASSPGTLYDQPQHF.

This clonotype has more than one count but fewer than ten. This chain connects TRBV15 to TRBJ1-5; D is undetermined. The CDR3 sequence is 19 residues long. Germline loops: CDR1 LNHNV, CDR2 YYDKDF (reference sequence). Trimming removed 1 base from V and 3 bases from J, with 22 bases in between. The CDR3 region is CATSRGLTDISFNNQPQHF. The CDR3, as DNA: TGTGCCACCAGCAGAGGCCTAACAGACATATCTTTCAACAATCAGCCCCAGCATTTT.

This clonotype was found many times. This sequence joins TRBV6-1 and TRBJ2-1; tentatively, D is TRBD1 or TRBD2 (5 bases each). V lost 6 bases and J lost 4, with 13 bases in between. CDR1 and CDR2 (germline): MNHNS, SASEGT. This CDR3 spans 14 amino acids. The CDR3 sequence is CASRFRDGYNEQFF. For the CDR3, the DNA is TGTGCCAGCAGGTTCCGGGACGGGTACAATGAGCAGTTCTTC.